The clone carrying this TCR beta chain has more than one count but fewer than ten. Its specificity is unknown. Using its own MiXCR run on the 5' RACE reads, TCRdb lists one record per CDR3 protein. The sample carries some 1,700,000 distinct CDR3 sequences, around a third recorded once. The data derive from a study of identical twins. Study-level findings and limits: Abundant beta clonotypes from cord blood had fewer insertions, unlike memory repertoires, which showed none.

Deletions cut 0 bases from V and 7 bases from J, with 16 bases between. The germline V gene has CDR1 SQVTM and CDR2 ANQGSEA. The CDR3 has 14 amino acids. The chain combines TRBV29-1 with TRBJ2-7; D is unclear. The sequence came from a newborn girl in good health. Input material: cord blood. The CDR3 loop is CSVEDKGSYNEQYF. Here the CDR3 DNA reads TGCAGCGTTGAAGATAAGGGCAGCTACAATGAGCAGTACTTC.